The 28 T cell receptor beta chains in this list originate from one sample, sequenced in a study of T cell repertoires in cytomegalovirus infection. MiXCR was run by TCRdb on the reads, yielding one entry per CDR3 protein. The repertoire holds 110,000 or so distinct CDR3 sequences, with less than 30% as singletons. These TCRs are of unknown antigen specificity. Specimen: CD8+ T cells from cultured PBMCs, collected from culture after CMV antigen stimulation. The origin of the receptors is a human donor in good health (CMV status not recorded). Some clones in this sample may be carry-over from other donors' samples.

Only a few counts were recorded for this clonotype. The V call is TRBV6-5, the J call TRBJ2-5, with TRBD2 matching over 11 bases. This CDR3 spans 13 amino acids. J gave up 11 bases and V 0 bases, and 2 bases lay outside the gene matches. Germline CDR1 and CDR2: MNHEY and SVGAGI. The CDR3 region is CASSYSTSGDQYF. The DNA for the CDR3 is TGTGCCAGCAGTTACTCGACTAGCGGGGATCAGTACTTC.

This clonotype was recorded at least ten times. The rearrangement uses TRBV28 and TRBJ1-1, with D possibly being TRBD1 (5 bases). Trimming took 2 bases from V and 4 from J, leaving 11 bases between them. The CDR3 consists of 14 residues. Germline V gene data show CDR1 as MDHEN and CDR2 as SYDVKM. CDR3: CASSLEAGITEAFF. DNA of the CDR3: TGTGCCAGCAGTTTAGAGGCAGGGATCACTGAAGCTTTCTTT.

This clonotype has more than one count but fewer than ten. The gene calls are TRBV29-1 and TRBJ2-7; D remains unclear. Germline V lookup: CDR1 SQVTM, CDR2 ANQGSEA. Trimming shortened V by 1 base and J by 1 base, and 8 bases separated the two germline ends. The CDR3 loop spans 13 amino acids. In DNA form, the CDR3 reads TGCAGCGTTGAAGCAGTTGGATCCTACGAGCAGTACTTC. Translating gives CSVEAVGSYEQYF.

This clonotype was detected only a few times. The V gene is TRBV4-2, the J gene TRBJ1-1; D not resolved. V was trimmed by 6 bases and J by 1 base, leaving 12 bases between them. Germline lookup yields CDR1 LGHNA and CDR2 YNFKEQ. The CDR3 consists of 14 residues. CDR3 loop: CASRADLGNTEAFF. CDR3 sequence (DNA): TGTGCCAGCAGGGCGGACCTGGGGAACACTGAAGCTTTCTTT.

The chain recombines TRBV6-8 with TRBJ1-1; possible D gene TRBD1, 6 bases. With 0 bases removed from V and 3 bases from J, the gap between germline ends came to 11 bases. This CDR3 has 15 residues. CDR1 is MNHGY, CDR2 SAAAGT, per germline. The DNA for the CDR3 is TGTGCCAGCAGTTACTCAGGGGGGAGGGACACTGAAGCTTTCTTT. This encodes CASSYSGGRDTEAFF.

The rearrangement links TRBV5-6 to TRBJ2-7, with TRBD2 as a possible D gene (5 bases). Germline V gene lookup returns CDR1 SGHDT and CDR2 YYEEEE. The V and J ends lost 4 bases and 4 bases respectively, with 12 bases between them. The CDR3 contains 13 residues. CDR3 nucleotides: TGTGCCAGCAGCGCCGGTGGAGGATACGAGCAGTACTTC. This translates into CASSAGGGYEQYF.

The genes are TRBV14 and TRBJ1-1, with a weak D call TRBD1 (6 bases). This CDR3 contains 14 residues. The germline V and J ends were trimmed by 4 bases and 4 bases, with 13 bases remaining between them. Germline V gene data show CDR1 as SGHDN and CDR2 as FVKESK. The chain's CDR3 is CASSLAPGVTEAFF. The CDR3 nucleotides are TGTGCCAGCAGCCTAGCACCAGGGGTCACTGAAGCTTTCTTT.

Comments on this clonotype: This may be a read error, as it is one base from a much larger clone. This chain joins TRBV7-3 and TRBJ2-3; D possibly matches TRBD1 or TRBD2 (6 bases each). The germline V gene has CDR1 SGHTA and CDR2 FQGTGA. Between the trimmed V and J ends, which lost 4 bases and 4 bases, there was a span of 12 bases. The CDR3 runs to 14 residues. CDR3 region: CASSSGAAPDTQYF. As DNA, the CDR3 is TGTGCCAGCAGCTCGGGGGCCGCCCCAGATACGCAGTATTTT. Using reference TRBV7-3 and TRBJ2-3 for the parts outside the CDR3, the full variable domain is GAGVSQTPSNKVTEKGKYVELRCDPISGHTALYWYRQSLGQGPEFLIYFQGTGAADDSGLPNDRFFAVRPEGSVSTLKIQRTERGDSAVYLCASSSGAAPDTQYFGPGTRLTVL.

This clonotype has a handful of counts. V and J are TRBV7-8 and TRBJ1-2; TRBD1 might be the D (5 bases). CDR3 length: 13 residues. Per germline, CDR1 SGHVS and CDR2 FQNEAQ. Between the trimmed V and J ends, which lost 4 bases and 5 bases, there was a span of 11 bases. The CDR3 bases are TGTGCCAGCAGCTATCTCGACAGTTATGGCTACACCTTC. Encoded protein: CASSYLDSYGYTF.

The V and J genes are TRBV5-5 and TRBJ1-1; D remains ambiguous. Germline values: CDR1 SGHKS, CDR2 YYEKEE (reference sequence). Trimming shortened V by 0 bases and J by 4 bases, and 7 bases separated the two germline ends. This CDR3 has 13 residues. The CDR3 sequence is CASSLGGSTEAFF. CDR3 nucleotides: TGTGCCAGCAGCTTGGGAGGATCCACTGAAGCTTTCTTT.

This sequence joins TRBV4-1 and TRBJ1-2; 7 nucleotides agree with TRBD1. Germline values: CDR1 MGHRA, CDR2 YSYEKL. Germline trimming cut 1 base from V and 7 bases from J; bases unmatched to any gene: 0. CDR3 length: 12 amino acids. The CDR3 sequence is CASSQGTGGYTF. The DNA of the CDR3 is TGCGCCAGCAGCCAAGGGACAGGTGGCTACACCTTC.

This clonotype has more than one count but fewer than ten. The genes are TRBV20-1 and TRBJ1-2, with D possibly matching TRBD1 (6 bases). CDR3 length: 15 amino acids. V was shortened by 2 bases and J by 5 bases, with 18 bases between the two germline ends. Germline lookup yields CDR1 DFQATT and CDR2 SNEGSKA (reference sequence). CDR3 region: CSARSLAGQHYGYTF. CDR3 nucleotide sequence: TGCAGTGCTAGATCCTTAGCTGGACAGCATTATGGCTACACCTTC.

This clonotype has more than one count but fewer than ten. In nucleotides, the CDR3 is TGTGCCAGCAGACGAACAGGGCTTCAAGAGACCCAGTACTTC. It yields the protein CASRRTGLQETQYF. This sequence joins TRBV11-2 and TRBJ2-5; maybe TRBD1 (6 bases). V dropped 6 bases and J dropped 2 bases, with 13 bases sitting between them. This CDR3 is 14 amino acids long. From germline, CDR1 is SGHAT and CDR2 FQNNGV.

The chain recombines TRBV27 with TRBJ2-2; 8 bases line up with TRBD1. This CDR3 spans 17 amino acids. After removal of 5 bases from V and 3 bases from J, the junction contained 11 bases not matched to a gene. Germline V gene sequence: CDR1 MNHEY, CDR2 SMNVEV (reference sequence). CDR3 bases: TGTGCCAGCAGTATTACTGTCGGACAGGGATACACCGGGGAGCTGTTTTTT. It encodes CASSITVGQGYTGELFF.

The CDR3 sequence: CASSVEGLAGDTQYF. The CDR3 DNA sequence: TGTGCCAGCAGCGTAGAGGGACTAGCGGGGGATACGCAGTATTTT. V and J are TRBV9 and TRBJ2-3, with 13 bases that match TRBD2. Germline loops: CDR1 SGDLS, CDR2 YYNGEE. The CDR3 has 15 residues. After removal of 0 bases from V and 6 bases from J, the junction contained 1 base not matched to a gene.

At least ten counts were recorded for this clonotype. This chain joins TRBV5-8 and TRBJ2-3, with a tentative D call TRBD1 (5 bases). The V end lost 4 bases, the J end lost 6 bases, and 15 bases lay between the germline ends. CDR3 length: 14 amino acids. Germline CDR1 is SGHTS and CDR2 is YDEGEE. This CDR3 reads CASSALRVMDTQYF. The CDR3 DNA is TGTGCCAGCAGCGCACTCAGGGTTATGGATACGCAGTATTTT.

The chain recombines TRBV7-9 with TRBJ1-1; no firm D call. This CDR3 region has 13 residues. V was pared by 3 bases and J by 2 bases, with 7 bases between. The germline gives CDR1 SEHNR, CDR2 FQNEAQ (reference sequence). CDR3 in amino acids: CASSFASNTEAFF. CDR3 nucleotides: TGTGCCAGCAGCTTCGCCAGTAACACTGAAGCTTTCTTT.

The rearrangement links TRBV5-6 to TRBJ2-7; D call uncertain. The CDR3 spans 13 residues. Germline V lookup: CDR1 SGHDT, CDR2 YYEEEE. V lost 1 base to trimming and J lost 2 bases, with 7 bases between them. The CDR3 DNA follows: TGTGCCAGCAGCTTGTTCCAGGCCTACGAGCAGTACTTC. It is translated as CASSLFQAYEQYF.

This clonotype was seen more than once but under ten times. The chain recombines TRBV4-3 with TRBJ1-1, with D possibly matching TRBD1 (6 bases). Trimming stripped 0 bases from V and 5 bases from J, with 10 bases between. The germline CDR1 and CDR2 sequences are LGHNA and YSLEER. The CDR3 spans 14 residues. CDR3 sequence: CASSQDRGATEAFF. For the CDR3, the DNA is TGCGCCAGCAGCCAAGACAGGGGTGCGACTGAAGCTTTCTTT.

The chain uses TRBV5-6 and TRBJ2-7; D is perhaps TRBD2 (5 bases). Trimming removed 9 bases at V and 2 bases at J, with 9 bases between. CDR3 size: 11 residues. The germline V gene has CDR1 SGHDT and CDR2 YYEEEE. Here the CDR3 reads CAIGLAYEQYF. CDR3 nucleotide sequence: TGTGCCATCGGACTGGCCTACGAGCAGTACTTC.

This chain links TRBV27 with TRBJ1-5, with 7 bases matching TRBD1. Germline V gene sequence: CDR1 MNHEY, CDR2 SMNVEV (reference sequence). CDR3 length: 16 residues. Trimming cost V 6 bases and J 0 bases; bases outside gene matches: 8. In DNA form, the CDR3 reads TGTGCCAGCAGACACGGGACAGCCGATAGCAATCAGCCCCAGCATTTT. Translation: CASRHGTADSNQPQHF.

This clonotype was picked up one time. The V and J genes are TRBV5-4 and TRBJ1-1; the D is unclear. The CDR3 spans 13 residues. The V gene lost 3 bases and the J gene lost 7 bases, with 13 bases spanning the gap. Looked up from germline, CDR1 is SGHNT and CDR2 is YYREEE (reference sequence). CDR3 nucleotide sequence: TGTGCCAGCAGCTCGGGTTCTCAGCGTGAAGCTTTCTTT. Its translation: CASSSGSQREAFF.

The chain carries TRBV28 and TRBJ2-4, with D possibly being TRBD1 or TRBD2 (6 bases each). The CDR3 loop spans 18 amino acids. CDR1 is MDHEN and CDR2 is SYDVKM in the germline V gene. V was clipped by 6 bases and J by 0 bases, with 21 bases between them. The CDR3, as DNA: TGTGCCAGCAGCAACATTCCTTGGGGGGCCTTAGCCAAAAACATTCAGTACTTC. This translates into CASSNIPWGALAKNIQYF.

The rearrangement joins TRBV19 to TRBJ2-2; 9 nucleotides line up with TRBD1. CDR3 size: 16 residues. Trimming removed 7 bases from V and 5 bases from J; junction bases left unmatched: 11. Germline CDR1 reads LNHDA; CDR2 reads SQIVND (reference sequence). The CDR3 is CASNPLPGQGTGELFF. In nucleotides, the CDR3 is TGTGCCAGTAACCCCCTTCCGGGACAGGGTACCGGGGAGCTGTTTTTT.

This clonotype has only a few counts. The rearrangement links TRBV4-1 to TRBJ2-7; a possible D gene is TRBD1 (6 bases). Deletions cut 0 bases from V and 7 bases from J, with 10 bases between. Germline V gene sequence: CDR1 MGHRA, CDR2 YSYEKL. The CDR3 is 13 amino acids. CDR3 nucleotides: TGCGCCAGCAGCCAAGATCCCCAGGGGGAGCAGTACTTC. Amino acid sequence: CASSQDPQGEQYF.

The CDR3 region is CASSLASRWETQYF. The CDR3 DNA is TGTGCCAGCAGTTTAGCTAGCCGGTGGGAGACCCAGTACTTC. The chain couples TRBV27 to TRBJ2-5; tentative D call: TRBD2 (5 bases). This CDR3 is built from 14 residues. The germline V and J ends were trimmed by 2 bases and 5 bases, with 12 bases remaining between them. CDR1 MNHEY and CDR2 SMNVEV come from the germline V gene (reference sequence).

CDR3: CASSLWQQETQYF. As DNA, the CDR3 is TGTGCCAGCAGTTTGTGGCAGCAAGAGACCCAGTACTTC. The rearrangement uses TRBV27 and TRBJ2-5; D not certain. Germline CDR1 is MNHEY and CDR2 is SMNVEV (reference sequence). The V end lost 3 bases, the J end lost 2 bases, and 7 bases lay between the germline ends. The CDR3 extends over 13 amino acids.

Comment on this clonotype: With a much larger clone just one base away, this may be a read error. The chain couples TRBV7-2 to TRBJ2-2; weak D call: TRBD1 (6 bases). The germline V gene encodes CDR1 SGHTA and CDR2 FQGNSA. The CDR3 has 12 residues. The germline V and J ends were trimmed by 5 bases and 5 bases, with 6 bases remaining between them. CDR3 sequence (DNA): TGTGCCAGCAGCGACAGGACCGGGGAGCTGTTTTTT. It translates to CASSDRTGELFF. Full variable domain (missing parts from reference TRBV7-2 and TRBJ2-2): GAGVSQSPSNKVTEKGKDVELRCDPISGHTALYWYRQSLGQGLEFLIYFQGNSAPDKSGLPSDRFSAERTGGSVSTLTIQRTQQEDSAVYLCASSDRTGELFFGEGSRLTVL.